This T cell receptor (beta chain) was recorded in a study of blood T cell repertoires in COVID-19. The overall study: Specimens from acute and convalescent COVID-19 originated in the United States, Italy and Spain. T cells, B-cell-depleted T cells, or PBMCs supplied cDNA or gDNA.

Participant age was roughly 18 to 95 years, and participants resided in fewer than 25 US areas. This CDR3 is 15 amino acids long. The germline CDR1 and CDR2 sequences are SGDLS and YYNGEE. Trimming took 4 bases from V and 0 from J, leaving 12 bases between them. The authors' processing: Reference gene primers were amplified, and this amplification served to estimate nucleated cell counts. Sequencing was performed with immunoSEQ multiplex PCR; in TCRdb, only in-frame clones are kept and a portion is missing. For V, J and clone size, that table is used; D and trimming come from the DNA. The data hold 200,000 to 250,000 clones, with approximately 89% observed a single time.

The receptor's source is a woman between 25 and 40 years old who had been exposed to COVID-19. The chain couples TRBV9 to TRBJ2-3; D gene ambiguous. Sequenced: PBMCs or T cells enriched from blood (not recorded which). CDR3 nucleotide sequence: TGTGCCAGCAGCCCCCGGCGGAGTAGCACAGATACGCAGTATTTT. The encoded protein is CASSPRRSSTDTQYF. Full variable domain (rest looked up from reference TRBV9 and TRBJ2-3): DSGVTQTPKHLITATGQRVTLRCSPRSGDLSVYWYQQSLDQGLQFLIQYYNGEERAKGNILERFSAQQFPDLHSELNLSSLELGDSALYFCASSPRRSSTDTQYFGPGTRLTVL.